A selection of T cell receptor beta chains follows, all from one sample in a study of T cell repertoires in cytomegalovirus infection. Their specific antigens are unknown. TCRdb analysed the reads with MiXCR anew, one entry per CDR3 protein. The sample has 450,000 to 600,000 distinct CDR3 sequences, 33% seen once. Material: cultured PBMCs, obtained from culture after CMV antigen stimulation. Receptor source: a human donor in good health (CMV status not recorded). Some clones in this sample may be carry-over from other donors' samples. CDR3s include the opening cysteine and the closing phenylalanine or tryptophan. A D gene is named only where the DNA matches it firmly. Not all rows give a size; the values are once, few, many and, for expanded clones, a class.

length	J	V	size	D	DNA	CDR3
14	TRBJ1-2	TRBV12-3/TRBV12-4	few	-	TGTGCCAGCAGTTTGGGCGGATTCTACTATGGCTACACCTTC	CASSLGGFYYGYTF
15	TRBJ2-5	TRBV24-1	few	TRBD2	TGTGCCACCAGTGATGAGACTAGCGGGAAAGAGACCCAGTACTTC	CATSDETSGKETQYF
13	TRBJ1-5	TRBV7-3	-	-	TGTGCCAGCAGCTTAAATGAGAATCAGCCCCAGCATTTT	CASSLNENQPQHF
15	TRBJ2-5	TRBV6-5	once	-	TGTGCCAGCAGTACCACCGGGCTCCCGGGGGAGACCCAGTACTTC	CASSTTGLPGETQYF
13	TRBJ2-1	TRBV7-2	few	-	TGTGCCAGCAGCTTAGCGGAGGGCTATGAGCAGTTCTTC	CASSLAEGYEQFF
14	TRBJ2-1	TRBV7-2	-	-	TGTGCCAGCAGCGAGATAACATGGGACAATGAGCAGTTCTTC	CASSEITWDNEQFF
12	TRBJ2-3	TRBV7-2	many	-	TGTGCCAGCAGCTTACCCATAGATACGCAGTATTTT	CASSLPIDTQYF
13	TRBJ1-6	TRBV7-9	-	-	TGTGCCAGCAGCCCGGGCCTGAATTCACCCCTCCACTTT	CASSPGLNSPLHF
15	TRBJ2-1	TRBV5-1	few	TRBD1	TGCGCCAGCAGCTCCCGGGACAGGGGGCAAGGTGAGCAGTTCTTC	CASSSRDRGQGEQFF
14	TRBJ1-1	TRBV6-2/TRBV6-3	-	-	TGTGCCAGCAGTTATTCGACCACTACTGCGGGAGCTTTCTTT	CASSYSTTTAGAFF
16	TRBJ2-3	TRBV19	-	TRBD2	TGTGCCAGTAGTGGGGGACTAGCGGGAGGGGCAGATACGCAGTATTTT	CASSGGLAGGADTQYF
12	TRBJ1-1	TRBV7-2	-	-	TGTGCCAGCAGCTTACCCTTTTTAGAAGCTTTCTTT	CASSLPFLEAFF
18	TRBJ1-5	TRBV6-2/TRBV6-3	-	-	TGTGCCAGCGGTTCCGGGACCTCCCCCTTGAGGAGCAATCAGCCCCAGCATTTT	CASGSGTSPLRSNQPQHF
16	TRBJ2-2	TRBV11-3	once	TRBD2	TGTGCCAGCAGGGGGGAGGGACCTGCGAACACCGGGGAGCTGTTTTTT	CASRGEGPANTGELFF
17	TRBJ2-1	TRBV12-3/TRBV12-4	-	-	TGTGCCAGCAGTTTAGGTCATGGCAGGGCATCCTACAATGAGCAGTTCTTC	CASSLGHGRASYNEQFF
15	TRBJ1-5	TRBV5-6	-	-	TGTGCCAGCAGCTTCGGGGTGGGTGGCAATCAGCCCCAGCATTTT	CASSFGVGGNQPQHF
13	TRBJ1-2	TRBV19	-	-	TGTGCCAGTAGTATGGGACCTCGGTATGGCTACACCTTC	CASSMGPRYGYTF